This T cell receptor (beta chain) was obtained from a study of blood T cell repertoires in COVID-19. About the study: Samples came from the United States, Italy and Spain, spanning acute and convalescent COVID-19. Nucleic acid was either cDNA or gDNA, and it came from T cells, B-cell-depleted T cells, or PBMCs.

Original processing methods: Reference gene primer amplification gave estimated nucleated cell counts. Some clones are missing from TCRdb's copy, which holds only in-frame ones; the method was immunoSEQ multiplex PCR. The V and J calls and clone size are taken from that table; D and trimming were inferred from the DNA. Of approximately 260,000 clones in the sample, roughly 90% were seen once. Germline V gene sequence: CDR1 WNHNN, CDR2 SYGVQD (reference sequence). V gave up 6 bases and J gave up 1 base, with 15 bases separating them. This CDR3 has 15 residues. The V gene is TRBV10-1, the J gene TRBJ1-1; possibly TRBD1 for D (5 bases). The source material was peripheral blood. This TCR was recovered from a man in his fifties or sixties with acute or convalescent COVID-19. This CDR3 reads CASSPTDDWNTEAFF. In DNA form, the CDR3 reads TGCGCCAGCAGCCCGACAGACGACTGGAACACTGAAGCTTTCTTT.